These 23 T cell receptor beta chains originate from one sample sequenced in a study of vaccination and CD4 T cells after COVID-19. No cognate antigen is known for these TCRs. Sequencing of the DNA from cultured CD4+ T cells was carried out with the Oncomine TCR Beta short-read assay. Each CDR3 protein is one row after TCRdb ran MiXCR on the PCR reads. The data contain several thousand distinct CDR3 sequences, roughly two thirds of them seen just once; the ten biggest clones take up more than 35%. Treatment indicated: roughly 10-day PBMC culture with coronavirus spike peptide pools or control peptides (ViraFEST assay). The specimen was CD4+ T cells from blood, cultured in vitro. The receptor source for this set is a human donor who had recovered from COVID-19.

The sample holds a few counts of this clonotype. The chain employs TRBV6-1 and TRBJ1-1; D may be TRBD1 (6 bases). Per the germline V gene, CDR1 is MNHNS and CDR2 is SASEGT. V was pared by 7 bases and J by 0 bases, with 21 bases between. The CDR3 has 17 amino acids. As DNA, the CDR3 is TGTGCCAGCACCCCGCCTTATGGCAGGGGCGTGAACACTGAAGCTTTCTTT. It codes for CASTPPYGRGVNTEAFF.

The chain links TRBV12-3 or TRBV12-4 to TRBJ2-2; D is unclear. Trimming stripped 1 base from V and 5 bases from J, with 2 bases between. CDR3 length equals 12 residues. CDR3 amino acids: CASSLGTGELFF. As DNA, the CDR3 is TGTGCCAGCAGTTTAGGAACCGGGGAGCTGTTTTTT.

V and J are TRBV6-1 and TRBJ1-1, with a weak D call TRBD1 (5 bases). V was trimmed by 0 bases and J by 1 base, leaving 12 bases between them. Germline-derived CDR1 and CDR2 are MNHNS and SASEGT. The CDR3 sequence is 16 residues long. The CDR3 here is CASSEASGRRNTEAFF. The DNA for the CDR3 is TGTGCCAGCAGTGAAGCTTCGGGACGGAGGAACACTGAAGCTTTCTTT.

Here the CDR3 DNA reads TGCAGTGCTAGGAGGCAGGAGGTAGGGGGCTACACCTTC. This translates into CSARRQEVGGYTF. The V and J genes are TRBV20-1 and TRBJ1-2; D is undetermined. The CDR3 loop spans 13 amino acids. CDR1 and CDR2 (germline): DFQATT, SNEGSKA (reference sequence). Trimming took off 3 bases at V and 8 bases at J, with 16 bases between the two ends.

The V call is TRBV27, the J call TRBJ1-5; D unresolved. V was pared by 5 bases and J by 9 bases, with 17 bases between. The CDR3 is made up of 14 amino acids. The germline gives CDR1 MNHEY, CDR2 SMNVEV (reference sequence). This chain's CDR3 is CASSLRTSTRPQHF. Written as DNA, the CDR3 is TGTGCCAGCAGTCTAAGGACCTCCACGAGGCCCCAGCATTTT.

The chain employs TRBV6-5 and TRBJ1-2; D is ambiguous. This CDR3 comprises 16 residues. Trimming took off 2 bases at V and 7 bases at J, with 20 bases between the two ends. In germline, CDR1 is MNHEY, CDR2 SVGAGI. This CDR3 is CASSYIGPAEVAGYTF. The CDR3 coding sequence is TGTGCCAGCAGTTACATAGGGCCGGCGGAGGTGGCTGGCTACACCTTC.

This clonotype showed up just a few times. The V gene is TRBV10-3, the J gene TRBJ1-2; the match to TRBD1 covers 9 bases. V shed 4 bases and J 5 bases; nucleotides not matched to a gene: 8. CDR1 ENHRY and CDR2 SYGVKD come from the germline V gene. CDR3 length: 15 amino acids. DNA of the CDR3: TGTGCCATCAGTGGAGGGACAGGGTCCATTTATGGCTACACCTTC. Amino acids: CAISGGTGSIYGYTF.

The J gene is TRBJ1-2, the V gene TRBV11-2, with a possible D match to TRBD1 (6 bases). Germline loops: CDR1 SGHAT, CDR2 FQNNGV. The CDR3 covers 13 residues. Trimming took 3 bases from V and 6 from J, leaving 11 bases between them. CDR3 in DNA: TGTGCCAGCAGCTTCGGGACAATCAATGGCTACACCTTC. Amino acid sequence: CASSFGTINGYTF.

CDR3 coding DNA: TGTGCCATCAAGGCGGGAATGGACACTGAAGCTTTCTTT. It yields the protein CAIKAGMDTEAFF. The chain joins TRBV10-3 to TRBJ1-1; unclear D gene. Trimming took off 7 bases at V and 3 bases at J, with 12 bases between the two ends. CDR3 length equals 13 residues. Germline V gene data show CDR1 as ENHRY and CDR2 as SYGVKD.

This clonotype has just a few counts. V gene TRBV10-3 combines with J gene TRBJ1-5, with 7 bases that match TRBD1. Germline assignment: CDR1 ENHRY and CDR2 SYGVKD. The CDR3 runs 18 residues. Trimming at V came to 4 bases and at J to 6 bases, leaving 18 bases not matched to a gene. CDR3 sequence reads: CAISVTGVMGIRGQPQHF. CDR3 nucleotides: TGTGCCATCAGTGTTACAGGGGTGATGGGGATAAGGGGTCAGCCCCAGCATTTT.

The chain employs TRBV4-1 and TRBJ1-2; D unresolved. Trimming cost V 5 bases and J 3 bases, with 13 bases left between them. From germline, CDR1 is MGHRA and CDR2 YSYEKL. The CDR3 spans 14 residues. CDR3 loop: CASSSRARDYGYTF. Here the CDR3 DNA reads TGCGCCAGCAGCTCCCGGGCCAGAGACTATGGCTACACCTTC.

CDR3 bases: TGTGCCAGCAGCGCAGACTCCGGGACCTTGGGAAAACTGTTTTTT. Translated, it gives CASSADSGTLGKLFF. V gene TRBV7-9 combines with J gene TRBJ1-4; D is possibly TRBD1 (5 bases). V lost 5 bases to trimming and J lost 10 bases, with 20 bases between them. The CDR3 sequence is 15 residues long. Germline V gene lookup returns CDR1 SEHNR and CDR2 FQNEAQ (reference sequence).

The chain employs TRBV7-2 and TRBJ1-1; D unclear. V was clipped by 5 bases and J by 4 bases, with 20 bases between them. This CDR3 spans 16 amino acids. Germline CDR1 and CDR2: SGHTA and FQGNSA. The CDR3 DNA is TGTGCCAGCAGCCGTCGACTGGCTTCTAAGTCCACTGAAGCTTTCTTT. Its protein is CASSRRLASKSTEAFF.

The chain is built from TRBV20-1 and TRBJ2-3, with TRBD1 matching 9 bases. The germline V gene has CDR1 DFQATT and CDR2 SNEGSKA (reference sequence). Trimming at V came to 6 bases and at J to 0 bases, leaving 7 bases not matched to a gene. The CDR3 contains 15 residues. The CDR3 loop reads CSALSGQGSTDTQYF. CDR3 sequence (DNA): TGCAGTGCCCTTAGTGGACAGGGGAGCACAGATACGCAGTATTTT.

Of note for this clonotype: At one end, the junction sequence differs from germline, possibly due to a read error. This sequence joins TRBV7-8 and TRBJ2-5; D not resolved. Germline CDR1 is SGHVS and CDR2 is FQNEAQ. The CDR3 has 15 amino acids. The CDR3 DNA reads as TGTGCTAGCAGCCCACGAGGCTGGGGCCAAGAGACCCAGTACTTC. This gives the protein CASSPRGWGQETQYF. The full variable domain, rest sourced from reference TRBV7-8 and TRBJ2-5, is GAGVSQSPRYKVAKRGQDVALRCDPISGHVSLFWYQQALGQGPEFLTYFQNEAQLDKSGLPSDRFFAERPEGSVSTLKIQRTQQEDSAVYLCASSPRGWGQETQYFGPGTRLLVL.

This clonotype was counted a few times. The chain links TRBV7-3 to TRBJ1-1; 7 bases are a match to TRBD1. The germline gives CDR1 SGHTA, CDR2 FQGTGA. This CDR3 has 14 residues. V shed 6 bases, J shed 0 bases, and the junction held 4 bases outside the gene matches. The CDR3 spells CASRSGGMNTEAFF. Here the CDR3 DNA reads TGTGCCAGCAGATCAGGGGGAATGAACACTGAAGCTTTCTTT.

The chain links TRBV19 to TRBJ1-5, with 9 bases fitting TRBD1. J gave up 3 bases and V 7 bases, and 4 bases lay outside the gene matches. CDR3 size: 14 residues. Germline V gene data show CDR1 as LNHDA and CDR2 as SQIVND (reference sequence). The CDR3 loop reads CASTWTGVNQPQHF. In DNA form, the CDR3 reads TGTGCCAGTACCTGGACAGGGGTCAATCAGCCCCAGCATTTT. The full variable domain, with the rest looked up from reference TRBV19 and TRBJ1-5, is DGGITQSPKYLFRKEGQNVTLSCEQNLNHDAMYWYRQDPGQGLRLIYYSQIVNDFQKGDIAEGYSVSREKKESFPLTVTSAQKNPTAFYLCASTWTGVNQPQHFGDGTRLSIL.

The chain recombines TRBV7-2 with TRBJ1-2, with TRBD1 matching 8 bases. Germline V gene lookup returns CDR1 SGHTA and CDR2 FQGNSA. The trim removed 1 base at V and 4 bases at J, leaving 5 bases unmatched. This CDR3 comprises 15 residues. CDR3 amino acids: CASSLGQGAVYGYTF. For the CDR3, the DNA is TGTGCCAGCAGCTTAGGGCAGGGGGCAGTCTATGGCTACACCTTC.

This clonotype was seen a few times. The chain couples TRBV28 to TRBJ1-5; D remains unclear. Trimming shortened V by 6 bases and J by 2 bases, and 5 bases separated the two germline ends. This CDR3 has 12 residues. Looked up from germline, CDR1 is MDHEN and CDR2 is SYDVKM. The CDR3 DNA reads TGTGCCAGCAGGGAACGCAATCAGCCCCAGCATTTT. Protein: CASRERNQPQHF.

This clonotype has just one count. V gene TRBV5-1 combines with J gene TRBJ1-1; 7 nucleotides match TRBD1. V was pared by 4 bases and J by 1 base, with 7 bases of the junction left unmatched. In germline, CDR1 is SGHRS, CDR2 YFSETQ. CDR3 length equals 15 residues. CDR3 DNA: TGCGCCAGCAGCGGATCCGGGACAGAGAACACTGAAGCTTTCTTT. Translation: CASSGSGTENTEAFF.

This clonotype was detected a few times. The chain recombines TRBV12-3 or TRBV12-4 with TRBJ1-5; D remains unclear. Trimming removed 5 bases from V and 3 bases from J, with 8 bases in between. The CDR3 runs 13 residues. The CDR3 reads CASSPYINQPQHF. The CDR3 coding sequence is TGTGCCAGCAGTCCATACATCAATCAGCCCCAGCATTTT.

The chain couples TRBV7-2 to TRBJ1-2; 7 positions agree with TRBD1. From germline, CDR1 is SGHTA and CDR2 FQGNSA. V gave up 2 bases and J gave up 7 bases; unmatched junction bases: 19. This CDR3 region has 18 residues. CDR3 nucleotides: TGTGCCAGCAGCTTAAAGGGGGCGACAGGGCTCCCCCCCCCTGGCTACACCTTC. This gives the protein CASSLKGATGLPPPGYTF.

The V gene is TRBV6-1, the J gene TRBJ1-6; 7 nucleotides align to TRBD1. Losses at the gene ends were 2 bases for V and 0 bases for J; bases not matched to a gene: 4. The CDR3 length is 17 residues. The germline V gene encodes CDR1 MNHNS and CDR2 SASEGT. CDR3 coding DNA: TGTGCCAGCAGTGAAATGGGGACAGCCTCCTATAATTCACCCCTCCACTTT. It is translated as CASSEMGTASYNSPLHF.